This T cell receptor (beta chain) was profiled in a study of T and B cells in COVID-19 patients. Multiplex PCR with BIOMED2 TRB-A/B primer pools amplified TRB rearrangements. A single record per CDR3 protein comes from TCRdb applying MiXCR to the multiplex PCR reads. Of a few thousand distinct CDR3 sequences in the sample, about a fifth were seen once. Blood genomic DNA input for TRB amplification was about 240-500 ng. This TCR was recovered from a human donor with active COVID-19. The material sequenced was blood.

The CDR3 DNA reads as TGTGCCAGCAGTTCCCCGGGACTAGCGGGCACAGATACGCAGTATTTT. Residues: CASSSPGLAGTDTQYF. The V and J genes are TRBV6-5 and TRBJ2-3; 11 bases agree with TRBD2. Germline V gives CDR1 MNHEY, CDR2 SVGAGI. The J segment lost 1 base and the V segment lost 4 bases, leaving 4 bases of the junction unmatched. The CDR3 length is 16 residues.